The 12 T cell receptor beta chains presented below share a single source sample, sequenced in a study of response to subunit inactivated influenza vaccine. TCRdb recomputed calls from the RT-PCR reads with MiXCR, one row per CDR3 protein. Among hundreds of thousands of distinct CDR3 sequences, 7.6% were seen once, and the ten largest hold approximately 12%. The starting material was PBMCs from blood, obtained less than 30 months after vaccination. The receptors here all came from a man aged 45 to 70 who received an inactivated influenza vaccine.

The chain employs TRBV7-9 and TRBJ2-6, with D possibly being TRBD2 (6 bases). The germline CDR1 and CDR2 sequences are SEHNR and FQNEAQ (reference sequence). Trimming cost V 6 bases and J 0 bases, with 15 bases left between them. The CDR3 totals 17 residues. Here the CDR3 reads CASRTDAGSSGANVLTF. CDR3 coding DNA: TGTGCCAGCAGGACAGACGCGGGAAGCTCTGGGGCCAACGTCCTGACTTTC.

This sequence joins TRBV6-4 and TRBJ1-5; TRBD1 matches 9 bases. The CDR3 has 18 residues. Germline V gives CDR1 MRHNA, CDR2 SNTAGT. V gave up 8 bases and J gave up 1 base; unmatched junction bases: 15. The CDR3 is CASWPSRQGGKSNQPQHF. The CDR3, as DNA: TGTGCCAGCTGGCCGTCGAGACAGGGGGGAAAAAGCAATCAGCCCCAGCATTTT.

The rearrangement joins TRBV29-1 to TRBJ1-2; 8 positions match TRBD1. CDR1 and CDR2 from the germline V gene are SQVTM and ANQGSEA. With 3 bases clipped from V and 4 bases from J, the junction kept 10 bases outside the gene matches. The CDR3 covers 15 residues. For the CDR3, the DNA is TGCAGCGTTGATCGAGGGAGACAGGGGAGCTATGGCTACACCTTC. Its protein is CSVDRGRQGSYGYTF.

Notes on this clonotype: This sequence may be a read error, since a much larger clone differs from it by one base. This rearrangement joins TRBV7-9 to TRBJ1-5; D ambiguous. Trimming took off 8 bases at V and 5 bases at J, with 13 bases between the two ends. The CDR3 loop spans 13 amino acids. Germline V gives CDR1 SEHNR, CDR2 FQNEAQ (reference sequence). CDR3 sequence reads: CASCQDGYQPQHF. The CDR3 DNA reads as TGTGCCAGCTGCCAAGACGGATATCAGCCCCAGCATTTT.

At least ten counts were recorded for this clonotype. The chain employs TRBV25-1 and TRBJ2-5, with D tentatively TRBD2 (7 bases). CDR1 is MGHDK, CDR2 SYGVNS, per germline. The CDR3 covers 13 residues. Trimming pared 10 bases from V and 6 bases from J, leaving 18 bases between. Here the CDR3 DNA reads TGTGCCACCAACGCGGGGGCGGGCCAGACCCAGTACTTC. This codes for CATNAGAGQTQYF.

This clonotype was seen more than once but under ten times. CDR3 DNA sequence: TGTGCCAGCAGCCGAGTCTCGGACAGATTAACCGGGGAGCTGTTTTTT. Protein: CASSRVSDRLTGELFF. This sequence joins TRBV3-1 and TRBJ2-2; D is possibly TRBD1 (6 bases). Germline CDR1 and CDR2: LGHDT and YNNKEL (reference sequence). Trimming took 4 bases from V and 5 from J, leaving 17 bases between them. There are 16 residues in the CDR3.

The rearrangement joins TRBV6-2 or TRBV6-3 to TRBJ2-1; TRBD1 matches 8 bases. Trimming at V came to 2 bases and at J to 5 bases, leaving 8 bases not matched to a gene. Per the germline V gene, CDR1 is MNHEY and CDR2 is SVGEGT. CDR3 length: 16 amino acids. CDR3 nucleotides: TGTGCCAGCAGTTACAATCCAGGGGGCTTCGACAATGAGCAGTTCTTC. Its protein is CASSYNPGGFDNEQFF.

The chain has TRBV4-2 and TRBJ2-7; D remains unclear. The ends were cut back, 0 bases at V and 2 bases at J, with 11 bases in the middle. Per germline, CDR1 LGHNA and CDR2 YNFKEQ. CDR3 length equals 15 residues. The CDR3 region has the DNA TGTGCCAGCAGCCAAGATTGGAGCGAAACCTACGAGCAGTACTTC. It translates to CASSQDWSETYEQYF.

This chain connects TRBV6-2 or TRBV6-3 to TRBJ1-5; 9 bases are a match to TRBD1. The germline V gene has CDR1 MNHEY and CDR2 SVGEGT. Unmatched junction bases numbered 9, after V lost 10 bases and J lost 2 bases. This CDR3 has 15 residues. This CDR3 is CATERDRVGNQPQHF. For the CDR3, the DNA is TGTGCCACCGAGCGGGACAGGGTTGGCAATCAGCCCCAGCATTTT.

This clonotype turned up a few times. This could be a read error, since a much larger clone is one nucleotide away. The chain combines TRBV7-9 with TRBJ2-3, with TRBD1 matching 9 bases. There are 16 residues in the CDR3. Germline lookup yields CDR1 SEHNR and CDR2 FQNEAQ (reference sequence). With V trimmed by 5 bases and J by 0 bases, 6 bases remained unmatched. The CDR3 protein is CASSRGTGPSTDTQYF. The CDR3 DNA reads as TGTGCCAGCAGCCGAGGGACAGGGCCTAGCACAGATACGCAGTATTTT.

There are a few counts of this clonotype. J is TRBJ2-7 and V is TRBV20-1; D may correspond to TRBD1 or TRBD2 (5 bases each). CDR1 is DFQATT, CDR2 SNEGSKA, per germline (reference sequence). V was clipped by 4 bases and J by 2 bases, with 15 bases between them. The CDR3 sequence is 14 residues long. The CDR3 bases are TGCAGTGCTAAGACGCCCTGGGGGACCTACGAGCAGTACTTC. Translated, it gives CSAKTPWGTYEQYF.

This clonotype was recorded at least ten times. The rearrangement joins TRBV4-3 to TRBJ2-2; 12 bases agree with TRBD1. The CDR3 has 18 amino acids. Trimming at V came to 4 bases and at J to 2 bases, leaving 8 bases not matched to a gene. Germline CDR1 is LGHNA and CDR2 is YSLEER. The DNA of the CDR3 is TGCGCCAGCAGCCTGGGACAGGGGGCCATTGTAAACACCGGGGAGCTGTTTTTT. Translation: CASSLGQGAIVNTGELFF.